A single sample is the source of the 13 T cell receptor beta chains below, sequenced in a study of blood T cell repertoires in COVID-19. Generated by immunoSEQ multiplex PCR, the TCRdb table keeps only in-frame clones and is missing some. In the table there are a few hundred thousand clones, 86% of which are singletons. Sequenced: peripheral blood. These receptors originate from an elderly man with acute or convalescent COVID-19.

About this clone: One end of the junction fails to match germline, which may point to a read error. The rearrangement joins TRBV4-1 to TRBJ2-3, with D possibly TRBD1 on 6 matching bases. The germline CDR1 and CDR2 sequences are MGHRA and YSYEKL. This CDR3 region has 14 residues. CDR3 region: CASSQSGVITTRYF. The CDR3 DNA is TGCGCCAGCAGCCAATCAGGGGTGATCACAACGCGGTATTTT.

As DNA, the CDR3 is TGCAGTGCTACTCGACAGGGCGGCTACACCTTC. Translation: CSATRQGGYTF. The chain carries TRBV20-1 and TRBJ1-2, with 7 bases fitting TRBD1. The CDR3 covers 11 residues. Germline lookup yields CDR1 DFQATT and CDR2 SNEGSKA (reference sequence). Losses at the gene ends were 4 bases for V and 8 bases for J; bases not matched to a gene: 4.

This chain joins TRBV11-2 and TRBJ2-3; TRBD1 matches 9 bases. Germline V gives CDR1 SGHAT, CDR2 FQNNGV. CDR3 length: 16 residues. With V trimmed by 1 base and J by 4 bases, 6 bases remained unmatched. CDR3 protein: CASSLVYRGLADTQYF. For the CDR3, the DNA is TGTGCCAGCAGCTTAGTTTACAGGGGGCTGGCAGATACGCAGTATTTT.

The chain has TRBV5-1 and TRBJ2-3; 7 bases are shared with TRBD2. V gave up 4 bases and J gave up 1 base; unmatched junction bases: 3. This CDR3 spans 14 amino acids. Germline assignment: CDR1 SGHRS and CDR2 YFSETQ. The DNA of the CDR3 is TGCGCCAGCAGCACCAGCGGGGGCACAGATACGCAGTATTTT. It yields the protein CASSTSGGTDTQYF.

The chain carries TRBV19 and TRBJ2-7; D is uncertain. V was shortened by 5 bases and J by 3 bases, with 17 bases between the two germline ends. The CDR3 covers 15 residues. CDR1 and CDR2 (germline): LNHDA, SQIVND (reference sequence). The CDR3 is CASSLRFLPHYEQYF. The CDR3 coding sequence is TGTGCCAGTAGTTTACGGTTCCTCCCTCACTACGAGCAGTACTTC.

The rearrangement joins TRBV3-1 (or the pseudogene TRBV3-2) to TRBJ2-5; 10 bases fit TRBD2. This CDR3 has 15 residues. Germline V gene sequence: CDR1 LGHDT, CDR2 YNNKEL (reference sequence). V lost 4 bases and J lost 6; bases outside the gene matches: 8. The CDR3 bases are TGTGCCAGCAGCCTAAGCGGGGGGGCCACAAAGACCCAGTACTTC. The encoded protein is CASSLSGGATKTQYF.

The chain employs TRBV4-1 and TRBJ1-3; 11 nucleotides line up with TRBD1. Losses at the gene ends were 5 bases for V and 2 bases for J; bases not matched to a gene: 8. The CDR3 is 17 amino acids. Germline CDR1 and CDR2: MGHRA and YSYEKL. The CDR3 bases are TGCGCCAGCAGCTGGGGGACAGGGGGGAGAACTGGAAACACCATATATTTT. Protein product: CASSWGTGGRTGNTIYF.

The chain combines TRBV5-1 with TRBJ2-1; tentatively, D is TRBD2 (6 bases). The V gene lost 2 bases and the J gene lost 0 bases, with 9 bases spanning the gap. The CDR3 is made up of 15 amino acids. From germline, CDR1 is SGHRS and CDR2 YFSETQ. The CDR3 sequence is CASSFGGSSYNEQFF. The CDR3 DNA follows: TGCGCCAGCAGCTTTGGAGGGAGCTCCTACAATGAGCAGTTCTTC.

This chain uses TRBV6-2 or TRBV6-3 with TRBJ1-5; D is unclear. Germline-derived CDR1 and CDR2 are MNHEY and SVGEGT. Trimming stripped 2 bases from V and 3 bases from J, with 11 bases between. The CDR3 length is 15 residues. The CDR3 loop is CASSYTRVPNQPQHF. As DNA, the CDR3 is TGTGCCAGCAGTTACACCCGAGTTCCCAATCAGCCCCAGCATTTT.

On this clone: Other DNA sequences in this sample translate to the same CDR3. The CDR3 is CASSLRDTQYF. As DNA, the CDR3 is TGTGCCAGCAGCCTCCGGGATACGCAGTATTTT. The chain joins TRBV12-3 or TRBV12-4 to TRBJ2-3, with D unresolved. There are 11 residues in the CDR3. Trimming stripped 6 bases from V and 6 bases from J, with 7 bases between.

The CDR3 region has the DNA TGTGCCAGCAGTTTAGTGGCTCAGGCGGGGGGGCGGGGCTCTTTCGAGCAGTACTTC. This codes for CASSLVAQAGGRGSFEQYF. This chain links TRBV28 with TRBJ2-7, with 9 bases matching TRBD2. The CDR3 is 19 amino acids. Germline values: CDR1 MDHEN, CDR2 SYDVKM. Trimming at V came to 2 bases and at J to 6 bases, leaving 20 bases not matched to a gene.

The rearrangement joins TRBV28 to TRBJ2-3; D is unresolved. Germline CDR1 is MDHEN and CDR2 is SYDVKM. The ends were cut back, 5 bases at V and 6 bases at J, with 9 bases in the middle. The CDR3 extends over 12 amino acids. The DNA for the CDR3 is TGTGCCAGCAGTCCTTGGCCGGATACGCAGTATTTT. Its translation is CASSPWPDTQYF.

The chain is built from TRBV12-3 or TRBV12-4 and TRBJ1-5; D gene unclear. The V end was cut by 6 bases, the J end by 6 bases, with 12 bases between. The CDR3 totals 13 residues. The CDR3 is CASSQTQFQPQHF. The CDR3 DNA sequence: TGTGCCAGCAGCCAAACACAGTTTCAGCCCCAGCATTTT.